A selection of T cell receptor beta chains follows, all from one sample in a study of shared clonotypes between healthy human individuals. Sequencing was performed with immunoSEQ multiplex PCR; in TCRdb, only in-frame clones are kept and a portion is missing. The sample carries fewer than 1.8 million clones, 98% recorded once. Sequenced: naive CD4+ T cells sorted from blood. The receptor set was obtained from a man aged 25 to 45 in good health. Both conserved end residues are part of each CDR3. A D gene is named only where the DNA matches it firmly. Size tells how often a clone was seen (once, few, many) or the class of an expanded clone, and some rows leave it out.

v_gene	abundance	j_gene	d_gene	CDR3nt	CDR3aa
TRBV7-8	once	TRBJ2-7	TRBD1	TGTGCCAGCAGCTTTCCCGACGGACAGGGGGCCTACGAGCAGTACTTC	CASSFPDGQGAYEQYF
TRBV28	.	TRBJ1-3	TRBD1	TGTGCCACCGAACAGGGACAGGGAGGCAGTACCATATATTTT	CATEQGQGGSTIYF
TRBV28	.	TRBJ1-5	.	TGTGCCAGCAGTTTAATAGGGTCCATTCAGCCCCAGCATTTT	CASSLIGSIQPQHF
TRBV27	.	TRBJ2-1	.	TGTGCCAGCAGAGGGTTCAACTCCTACAATGAGCAGTTCTTC	CASRGFNSYNEQFF
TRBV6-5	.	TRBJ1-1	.	TGTGCCAGCAGTTCGAGCTCCCGAGTAGCTTTCTTT	CASSSSSRVAFF
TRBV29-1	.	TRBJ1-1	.	TGCAGCGTTGAAGATCTAAGGGGGGCTTTCTTT	CSVEDLRGAFF
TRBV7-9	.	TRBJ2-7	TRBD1	TGTGCCAGCAGCCCGCGGGACAGGGCCGCCGAGCAGTACTTC	CASSPRDRAAEQYF
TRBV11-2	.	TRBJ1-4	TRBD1	TGTGCCAGCAGCTTACTCGGGACAGTTCCAAAGAAACTGTTTTTT	CASSLLGTVPKKLFF
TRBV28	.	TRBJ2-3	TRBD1	TGTGCCAGCAGTTTGCTTGGACAGGGGCCGCAGTATTTT	CASSLLGQGPQYF
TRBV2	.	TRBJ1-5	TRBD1	TGTGCCAGCAGGGAAAGGACAGGGTTGAGCAATCAGCCCCAGCATTTT	CASRERTGLSNQPQHF
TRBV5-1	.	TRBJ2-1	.	TGCGCCAGCAGCTTGTCTTCCATTGGTAATGAGCAGTTCTTC	CASSLSSIGNEQFF
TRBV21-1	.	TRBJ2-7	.	TGTGCCAGCAGCAAAGTTGTTGAGACTAGCGGGATTCCGAGCTCCTACGAGCAGTACTTC	CASSKVVETSGIPSSYEQYF
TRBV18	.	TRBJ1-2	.	TGTGCCAGCTCACTAGGTGAGGGGTCCTATGGCTACACCTTC	CASSLGEGSYGYTF
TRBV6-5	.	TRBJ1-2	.	TGTGCCAGCAGTACTACAGGGTTTGGCTACACCTTC	CASSTTGFGYTF
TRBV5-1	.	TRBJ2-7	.	TGCGCCAGCAGGTACGGGAACGAGCAGTACTTC	CASRYGNEQYF
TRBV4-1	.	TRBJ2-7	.	TGCGCCAGCAGCCAAGATCGAGTTGGGCACGAGCAGTACTTC	CASSQDRVGHEQYF
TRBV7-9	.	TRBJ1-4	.	TGTGCCAGCACCCTAAATGAAAAACTGTTTTTT	CASTLNEKLFF
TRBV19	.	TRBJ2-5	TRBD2	TGTGCCAGTAGTTCACCCGGGACTAGAGAGACCCAGTACTTC	CASSSPGTRETQYF